The sequence of this T cell receptor beta chain was determined in a study of cytomegalovirus exposure and HLA in healthy donors. In the study overall: Approximately 190 million T cells yielded around 100 million unique TCR beta sequences, as an earlier analysis found.

With respect to this clone: What it recognizes is unknown.

Whole-study findings and limits: In a later analysis, a genetic analysis reported fewer productive-TCR N-insertions in an Asian-associated ancestry cluster than the cohort average. Later, TCR association rates were found to vary by HLA locus, highest for DRB1 and lowest for HLA-C. Cytomegalovirus association was assigned to about 150 TCR beta chains.

Trimming took 3 bases from V and 0 from J, leaving 11 bases between them. Germline V gives CDR1 SNHLY, CDR2 FYNNEI. The CDR3 runs 15 residues. PCR primers comprised 60 Vbeta and 13 Jbeta primers. The table came from immunoSEQ multiplex PCR; TCRdb's copy has only in-frame clones and leaves some out. The sample lists about 170,000 clones, roughly 79% occurring once. The receptor's source is a woman in her forties or fifties in good health and CMV-seropositive. Sequenced input: PBMCs. The chain uses TRBV2 and TRBJ1-2; D unresolved. The CDR3 here is CASSEGRTANYGYTF. CDR3 in DNA: TGTGCCAGCAGTGAGGGTCGGACTGCTAACTATGGCTACACCTTC.